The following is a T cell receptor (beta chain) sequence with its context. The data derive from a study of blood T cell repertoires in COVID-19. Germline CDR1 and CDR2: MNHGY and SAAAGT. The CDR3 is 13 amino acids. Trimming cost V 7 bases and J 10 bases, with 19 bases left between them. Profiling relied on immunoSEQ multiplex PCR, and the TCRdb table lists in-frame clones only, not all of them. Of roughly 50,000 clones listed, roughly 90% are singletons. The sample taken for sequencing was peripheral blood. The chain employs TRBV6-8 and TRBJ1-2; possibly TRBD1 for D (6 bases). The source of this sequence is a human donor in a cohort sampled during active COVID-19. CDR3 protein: CASMVGAKTYYTF. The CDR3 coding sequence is TGTGCCAGCATGGTGGGGGCTAAAACATACTACACCTTC.